The 10 T cell receptor beta chains in this list originate from one sample, sequenced in a study of blood T cell repertoires in COVID-19. Libraries were prepared by immunoSEQ multiplex PCR; TCRdb keeps only in-frame clonotypes and omits some of them. The sample holds roughly 120,000 clones, 70% to 90% seen once. Source material: peripheral blood. The origin of the receptors is a man between 65 and 85 years old who had recovered from COVID-19.

This clone was observed a handful of times. The CDR3 here is CATTSQGGNGELFF. As DNA, the CDR3 is TGTGCCACGACGTCTCAGGGGGGTAACGGGGAGCTGTTTTTT. The chain has TRBV28 and TRBJ2-2, with a possible D match to TRBD1 (7 bases). This CDR3 region has 14 residues. CDR1 is MDHEN, CDR2 SYDVKM, per germline. Trimming shortened V by 10 bases and J by 7 bases, and 19 bases separated the two germline ends. Looking up the rest from reference TRBV28 and TRBJ2-2 gives the full variable domain: DVKVTQSSRYLVKRTGEKVFLECVQDMDHENMFWYRQDPGLGLRLIYFSYDVKMKEKGDIPEGYSVSREKKERFSLILESASTNQTSMYLCATTSQGGNGELFFGEGSRLTVL.

The chain recombines TRBV20-1 with TRBJ2-2; TRBD2 agrees at 7 bases. CDR1 and CDR2 from the germline V gene are DFQATT and SNEGSKA (reference sequence). V lost 3 bases, J lost 9 bases, and 7 bases stayed unmatched. There are 13 residues in the CDR3. In DNA form, the CDR3 reads TGCAGTGCTAGTGGCGGGGGAGAGTGGGAGCTGTTTTTT. Translated: CSASGGGEWELFF.

The genes are TRBV11-2 and TRBJ1-1, with TRBD1 matching over 7 bases. After removal of 7 bases from V and 1 base from J, the junction contained 3 bases not matched to a gene. The CDR3 spans 13 residues. Per germline, CDR1 SGHAT and CDR2 FQNNGV. The CDR3 DNA is TGTGCCAGCATGAGACAGGGGAACACTGAAGCTTTCTTT. Encoded protein: CASMRQGNTEAFF. Full variable domain (rest looked up from reference TRBV11-2 and TRBJ1-1): EAGVAQSPRYKIIEKRQSVAFWCNPISGHATLYWYQQILGQGPKLLIQFQNNGVVDDSQLPKDRFSAERLKGVDSTLKIQPAKLEDSAVYLCASMRQGNTEAFFGQGTRLTVV.

The J gene is TRBJ2-1, the V gene TRBV28, with 9 bases fitting TRBD2. J lost 1 base, V lost 7 bases, and 5 bases had no gene match. Per the germline V gene, CDR1 is MDHEN and CDR2 is SYDVKM. The length of the CDR3 is 15 residues. CDR3 protein: CASTSSGTSYNEQFF. Here the CDR3 DNA reads TGTGCCAGCACATCTAGCGGGACTTCCTACAATGAGCAGTTCTTC.

The chain joins TRBV5-1 to TRBJ2-7; TRBD2 matches at 12 bases. The ends lost 4 bases at V and 5 bases at J; junction bases unmatched: 7. Germline V gene data show CDR1 as SGHRS and CDR2 as YFSETQ. The length of the CDR3 is 15 residues. CDR3 in DNA: TGCGCCAGCAGCGCCGGACTAGCGGGGACTGACGAGCAGTACTTC. Its protein product is CASSAGLAGTDEQYF.

V gene TRBV5-1 combines with J gene TRBJ1-1; D is possibly TRBD1 (5 bases). The CDR3 length is 13 residues. Germline values: CDR1 SGHRS, CDR2 YFSETQ. Trimming stripped 2 bases from V and 6 bases from J, with 11 bases between. Here the CDR3 DNA reads TGCGCCAGCAGCTTTCAGGGCGGCGCTGAAGCTTTCTTT. Amino acid sequence: CASSFQGGAEAFF.

The rearrangement joins TRBV7-9 to TRBJ2-1, with 9 bases lining up with TRBD1. The V and J ends lost 5 bases and 0 bases, in that order; junction bases with no gene match: 2. Germline-derived CDR1 and CDR2 are SEHNR and FQNEAQ (reference sequence). The length of the CDR3 is 15 residues. CDR3 in amino acids: CASSVTGGSYNEQFF. The CDR3 DNA reads TGTGCCAGCAGCGTGACAGGGGGCTCCTACAATGAGCAGTTCTTC.

V is TRBV7-3 and J is TRBJ2-1, with 7 nucleotides matching TRBD2. The germline V gene has CDR1 SGHTA and CDR2 FQGTGA. This CDR3 has 18 amino acids. Trimming removed 1 base from V and 0 bases from J; junction bases left unmatched: 9. CDR3 sequence (DNA): TGTGCCAGCAGCTTAAGGGGTAGCGGGCGTAGCTCCTACAATGAGCAGTTCTTC. Its protein is CASSLRGSGRSSYNEQFF.

This chain joins TRBV6-4 and TRBJ1-3, with D tentatively TRBD1 (5 bases). The CDR3 runs 15 residues. The germline CDR1 and CDR2 sequences are MRHNA and SNTAGT. V was clipped by 5 bases and J by 0 bases, with 11 bases between them. This CDR3 is CASSFDSNSGNTIYF. In DNA, the CDR3 is TGTGCCAGCAGTTTTGACAGCAACTCTGGAAACACCATATATTTT.

The chain links TRBV5-1 to TRBJ2-2; weak D call: TRBD1 (6 bases). Trimming removed 4 bases at V and 3 bases at J, with 13 bases between. CDR3 size: 15 residues. CDR1 and CDR2 (germline): SGHRS, YFSETQ. As DNA, the CDR3 is TGCGCCAGCAGCCTGTGGGACACAGACACCGGGGAGCTGTTTTTT. Encoded protein: CASSLWDTDTGELFF.